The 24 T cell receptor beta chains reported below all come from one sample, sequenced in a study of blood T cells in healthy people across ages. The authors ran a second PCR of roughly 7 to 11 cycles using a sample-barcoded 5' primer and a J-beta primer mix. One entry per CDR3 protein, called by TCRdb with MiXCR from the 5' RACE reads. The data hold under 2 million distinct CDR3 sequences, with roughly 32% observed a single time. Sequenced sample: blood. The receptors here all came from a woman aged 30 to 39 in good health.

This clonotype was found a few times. The CDR3 loop reads CASGSGAGGRNEQFF. DNA of the CDR3: TGTGCCAGCGGCTCAGGGGCGGGAGGGCGGAATGAGCAGTTCTTC. The gene calls are TRBV11-2 and TRBJ2-1, with TRBD2 matching over 9 bases. This CDR3 region has 15 residues. Germline CDR1 and CDR2: SGHAT and FQNNGV. V dropped 8 bases and J dropped 7; count of bases not matched to a gene: 12.

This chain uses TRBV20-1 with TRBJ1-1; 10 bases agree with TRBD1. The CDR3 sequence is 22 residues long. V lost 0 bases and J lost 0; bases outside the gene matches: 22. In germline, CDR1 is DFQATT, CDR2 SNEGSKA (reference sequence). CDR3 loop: CSARDSFIYGTGDLGMNTEAFF. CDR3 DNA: TGCAGTGCTAGAGATTCCTTCATCTACGGGACAGGGGACCTGGGAATGAACACTGAAGCTTTCTTT.

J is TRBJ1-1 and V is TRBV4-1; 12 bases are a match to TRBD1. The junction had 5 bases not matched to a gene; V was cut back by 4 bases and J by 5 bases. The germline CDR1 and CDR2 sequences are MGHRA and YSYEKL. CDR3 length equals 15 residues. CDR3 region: CASSPGQGARTEAFF. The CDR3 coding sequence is TGCGCCAGCAGCCCGGGACAGGGGGCGCGGACTGAAGCTTTCTTT.

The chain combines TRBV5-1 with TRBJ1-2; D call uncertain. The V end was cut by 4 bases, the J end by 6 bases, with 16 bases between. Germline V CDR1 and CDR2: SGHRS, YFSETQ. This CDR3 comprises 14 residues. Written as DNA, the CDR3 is TGCGCCAGCAGCAACCTAGGGCCTTCTGATGGCTACACCTTC. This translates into CASSNLGPSDGYTF.

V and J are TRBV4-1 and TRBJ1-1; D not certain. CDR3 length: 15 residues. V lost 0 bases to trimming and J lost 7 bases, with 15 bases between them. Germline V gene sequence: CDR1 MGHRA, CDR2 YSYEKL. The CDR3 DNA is TGCGCCAGCAGCCAAGAGGAGACCCCGTGCGTTGAAGCTTTCTTT. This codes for CASSQEETPCVEAFF.

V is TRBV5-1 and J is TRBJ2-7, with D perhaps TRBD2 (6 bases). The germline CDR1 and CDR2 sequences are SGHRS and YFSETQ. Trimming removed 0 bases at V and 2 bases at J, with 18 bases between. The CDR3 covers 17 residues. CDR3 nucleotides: TGCGCCAGCAGCTTGGATTGGCGGGGCTCACCTACCTACGAGCAGTACTTC. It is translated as CASSLDWRGSPTYEQYF. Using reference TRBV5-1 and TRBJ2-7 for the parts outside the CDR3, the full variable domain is KAGVTQTPRYLIKTRGQQVTLSCSPISGHRSVSWYQQTPGQGLQFLFEYFSETQRNKGNFPGRFSGRQFSNSRSEMNVSTLELGDSALYLCASSLDWRGSPTYEQYFGPGTRLTVT.

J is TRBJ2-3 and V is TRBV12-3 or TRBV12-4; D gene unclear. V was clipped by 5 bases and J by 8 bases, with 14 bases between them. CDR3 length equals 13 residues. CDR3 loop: CASSPRTLGTQYF. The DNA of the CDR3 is TGTGCCAGCAGTCCCCGCACCCTCGGTACGCAGTATTTT.

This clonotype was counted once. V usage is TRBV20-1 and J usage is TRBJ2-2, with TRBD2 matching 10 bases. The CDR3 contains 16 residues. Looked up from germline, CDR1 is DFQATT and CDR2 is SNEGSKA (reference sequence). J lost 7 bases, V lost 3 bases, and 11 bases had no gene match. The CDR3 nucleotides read TGCAGTGCTAGGAGTCCAGCGGGGGGGCCTGGCGGGGAGCTGTTTTTT. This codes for CSARSPAGGPGGELFF.

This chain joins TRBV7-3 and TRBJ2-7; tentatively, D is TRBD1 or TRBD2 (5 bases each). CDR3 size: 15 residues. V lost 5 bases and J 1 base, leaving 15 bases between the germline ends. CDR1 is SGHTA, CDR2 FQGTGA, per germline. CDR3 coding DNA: TGTGCCAGCAGCCCCACCGGGACGAAATCCTACGAGCAGTACTTC. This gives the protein CASSPTGTKSYEQYF.

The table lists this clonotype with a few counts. CDR3 region: CAISELSQGHGELFF. As DNA, the CDR3 is TGTGCCATCAGTGAGTTGAGTCAGGGGCACGGGGAGCTGTTTTTT. The V and J genes are TRBV10-3 and TRBJ2-2, with D possibly TRBD1 on 6 matching bases. CDR1 is ENHRY, CDR2 SYGVKD, per germline. The CDR3 consists of 15 residues. Trimming removed 1 base from V and 7 bases from J, with 13 bases in between.

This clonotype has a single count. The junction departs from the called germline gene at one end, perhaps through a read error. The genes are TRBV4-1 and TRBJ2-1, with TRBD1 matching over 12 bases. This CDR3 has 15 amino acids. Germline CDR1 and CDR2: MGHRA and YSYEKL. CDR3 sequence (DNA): TGCGCCAGCAACCAACCCCGGGACAGGGGGCGCGAGCAGTTCTTC. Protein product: CASNQPRDRGREQFF.

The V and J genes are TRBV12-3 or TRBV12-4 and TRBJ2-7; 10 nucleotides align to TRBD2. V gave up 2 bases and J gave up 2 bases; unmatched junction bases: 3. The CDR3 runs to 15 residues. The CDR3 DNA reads TGTGCCAGCAGTTTACGAGCGGGAGGGACCTACGAGCAGTACTTC. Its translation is CASSLRAGGTYEQYF.

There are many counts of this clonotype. The DNA for the CDR3 is TGCGCCAGCAGCCAAGATCCAGGAAGTTTCAATGAGCAGTTCTTC. Protein: CASSQDPGSFNEQFF. The rearrangement uses TRBV4-1 and TRBJ2-1; D unclear. CDR1 is MGHRA and CDR2 is YSYEKL in the germline V gene. V dropped 0 bases and J dropped 6 bases, with 12 bases sitting between them. This CDR3 contains 15 residues.

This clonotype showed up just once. In DNA form, the CDR3 reads TGTGCCAGCAGCCCGGTCGCCACCGGGGAGCTGTTTTTT. This translates into CASSPVATGELFF. The rearrangement joins TRBV13 to TRBJ2-2, with no clear D. V lost 5 bases, J lost 4 bases, and 8 bases lay in between. The CDR3 has 13 amino acids. Germline loops: CDR1 PRHDT, CDR2 FYEKMQ (reference sequence).

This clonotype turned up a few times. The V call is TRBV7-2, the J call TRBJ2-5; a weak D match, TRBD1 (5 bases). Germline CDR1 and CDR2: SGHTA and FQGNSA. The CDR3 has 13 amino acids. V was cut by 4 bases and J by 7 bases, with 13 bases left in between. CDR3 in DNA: TGTGCCAGCAGCTCCGGACACGAGTGGACCCAGTACTTC. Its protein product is CASSSGHEWTQYF.

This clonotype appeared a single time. In nucleotides, the CDR3 is TGCAGTGCTAGCCCCTATGCTTCCCCAACGAACAGGAATCATAACTATGGCTACACCTTC. Translation gives CSASPYASPTNRNHNYGYTF. The V call is TRBV20-1, the J call TRBJ1-2; tentatively, D is TRBD1 (5 bases). The germline V and J ends were trimmed by 3 bases and 1 base, with 30 bases remaining between them. CDR3 length: 20 amino acids. Germline-derived CDR1 and CDR2 are DFQATT and SNEGSKA (reference sequence).

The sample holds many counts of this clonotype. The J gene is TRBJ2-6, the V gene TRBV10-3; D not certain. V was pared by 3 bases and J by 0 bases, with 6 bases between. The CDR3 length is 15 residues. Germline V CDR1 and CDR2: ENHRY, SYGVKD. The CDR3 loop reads CAISEAASGANVLTF. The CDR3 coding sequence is TGTGCCATCAGTGAAGCCGCCTCTGGGGCCAACGTCCTGACTTTC.

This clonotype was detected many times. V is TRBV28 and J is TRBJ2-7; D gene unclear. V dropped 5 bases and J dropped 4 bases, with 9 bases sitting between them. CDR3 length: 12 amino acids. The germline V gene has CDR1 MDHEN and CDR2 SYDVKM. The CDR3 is CASSLSAYEQYF. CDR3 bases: TGTGCCAGCAGTCTTTCCGCATACGAGCAGTACTTC.

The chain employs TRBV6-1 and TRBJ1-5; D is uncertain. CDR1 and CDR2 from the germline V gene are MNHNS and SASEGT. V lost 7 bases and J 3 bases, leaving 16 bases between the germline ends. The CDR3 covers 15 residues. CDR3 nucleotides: TGTGCCAGCACATCGGGCGTGAGGTCCAATCAGCCCCAGCATTTT. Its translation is CASTSGVRSNQPQHF.

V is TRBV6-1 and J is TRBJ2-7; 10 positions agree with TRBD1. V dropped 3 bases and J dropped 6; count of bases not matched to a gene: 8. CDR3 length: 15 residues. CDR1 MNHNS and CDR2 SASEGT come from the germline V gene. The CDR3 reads CASSELGQGISEQYF. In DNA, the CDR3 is TGTGCCAGCAGTGAGTTGGGACAGGGGATTTCCGAGCAGTACTTC.

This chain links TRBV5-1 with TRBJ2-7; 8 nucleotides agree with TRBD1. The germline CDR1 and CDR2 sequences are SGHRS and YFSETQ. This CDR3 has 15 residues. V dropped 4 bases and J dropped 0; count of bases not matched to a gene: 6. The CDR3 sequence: CASSQGQESSYEQYF. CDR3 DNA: TGCGCCAGCAGCCAGGGACAGGAGAGCTCCTACGAGCAGTACTTC. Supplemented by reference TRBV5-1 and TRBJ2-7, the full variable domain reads KAGVTQTPRYLIKTRGQQVTLSCSPISGHRSVSWYQQTPGQGLQFLFEYFSETQRNKGNFPGRFSGRQFSNSRSEMNVSTLELGDSALYLCASSQGQESSYEQYFGPGTRLTVT.

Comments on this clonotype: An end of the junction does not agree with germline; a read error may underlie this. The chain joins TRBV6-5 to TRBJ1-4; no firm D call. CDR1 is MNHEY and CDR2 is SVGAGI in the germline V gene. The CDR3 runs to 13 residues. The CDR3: CASSYLPLKKRFF. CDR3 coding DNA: TGTGCCAGCAGTTACCTCCCTCTGAAAAAACGGTTTTTT.

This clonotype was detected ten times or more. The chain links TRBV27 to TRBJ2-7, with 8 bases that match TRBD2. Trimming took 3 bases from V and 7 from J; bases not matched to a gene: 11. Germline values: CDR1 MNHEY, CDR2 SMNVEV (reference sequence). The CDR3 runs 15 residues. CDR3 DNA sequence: TGTGCCAGCAGTTTGATCAGCGGGAGAGGGGAGGAGCAGTACTTC. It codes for CASSLISGRGEEQYF.

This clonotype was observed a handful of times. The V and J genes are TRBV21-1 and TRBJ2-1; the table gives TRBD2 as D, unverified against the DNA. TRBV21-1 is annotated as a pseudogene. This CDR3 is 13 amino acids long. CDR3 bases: TGTGCCAGCCCGAAACGCGGGCGGAATGAGCAGTTCTTC. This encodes CASPKRGRNEQFF.